This T cell receptor beta chain was documented in a study of T cells in Graves' hyperthyroidism and ophthalmopathy. Study background: Once the initial diagnosis was made, peripheral blood was obtained before any treatment.

The CDR3 runs 14 residues. Per the germline V gene, CDR1 is KGHDR and CDR2 is SFDVKD. The germline V and J ends were trimmed by 4 bases and 2 bases, with 10 bases remaining between them. Newly diagnosed hyperthyroidism patients aged 18 to 65 years had disease lasting under 2 months. TCR beta CDR3 sequences were amplified from RNA transcripts. The HTBI primer set served for first-round RT-PCR of the TCR CDR3. TCRdb redid the calling of the multiplex PCR reads with MiXCR, one entry per CDR3 protein. This table has under 130,000 distinct CDR3 sequences, 45% to 50% appearing once. The TCR comes from a man aged 40-49 years with Graves' hyperthyroidism. The chain couples TRBV24-1 to TRBJ2-5, with a possible D match to TRBD1 (6 bases). The sample taken for sequencing was blood. The CDR3 region is CATSDPGQQETQYF. The DNA of the CDR3 is TGTGCCACCAGTGACCCCGGACAGCAAGAGACCCAGTACTTC.